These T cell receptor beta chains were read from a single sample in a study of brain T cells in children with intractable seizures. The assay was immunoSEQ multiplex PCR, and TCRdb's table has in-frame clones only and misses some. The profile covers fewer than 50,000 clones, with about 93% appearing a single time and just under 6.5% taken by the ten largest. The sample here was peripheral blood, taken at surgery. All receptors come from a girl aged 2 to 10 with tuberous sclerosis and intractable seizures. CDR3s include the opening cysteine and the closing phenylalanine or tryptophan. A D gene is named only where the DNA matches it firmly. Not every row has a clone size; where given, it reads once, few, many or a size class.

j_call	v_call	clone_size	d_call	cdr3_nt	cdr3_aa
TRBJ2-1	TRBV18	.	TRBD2	TGTGCCAGCTCACCCAGACTAGCGGCTTCTCCTAACTACAATGAGCAGTTCTTC	CASSPRLAASPNYNEQFF
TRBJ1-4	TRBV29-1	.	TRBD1	TGCAGCGTTTATGATACAGGGGGCGCAACTAATGAAAAACTGTTTTTT	CSVYDTGGATNEKLFF
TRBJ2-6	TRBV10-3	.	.	TGTGCCATCAGGGGGGCTGGGGCCAACGTCCTGACTTTC	CAIRGAGANVLTF
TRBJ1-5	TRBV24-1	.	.	TGTGCCACCAGTGATCCCACAGCTCGGGGGCCCCAGCATTTT	CATSDPTARGPQHF
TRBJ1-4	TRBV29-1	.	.	TGCAGCGTTGAGACAGGACCCAATGAAAAACTGTTTTTT	CSVETGPNEKLFF
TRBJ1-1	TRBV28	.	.	TGTGCCAGCACCTTGAACACTGAAGCTTTCTTT	CASTLNTEAFF
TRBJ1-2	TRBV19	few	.	TGTGCCAGTAGTAAAAAGGGGTACTATGGCTACACCTTC	CASSKKGYYGYTF
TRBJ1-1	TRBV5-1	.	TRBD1	TGCGCCAGCAGCCCGCAGGGACAGGGGGCTGAAGCTTTCTTT	CASSPQGQGAEAFF
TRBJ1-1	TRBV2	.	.	TGTGCCAGCAGTGCCAGGAGTAGGTACACTATCTATTGGCTTACTAGCGGTACTGAAGCTTTCTTT	CASSARSRYTIYWLTSGTEAFF
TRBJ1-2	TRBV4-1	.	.	TGCGCCAGCAGCCAGGGGGTTGGGGGGAACTATGGCTACACCTTC	CASSQGVGGNYGYTF
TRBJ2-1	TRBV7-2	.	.	TGTGCCAGCAGCTTCGACATCACCTCTCTCCCTGGGCAGTTCTTC	CASSFDITSLPGQFF
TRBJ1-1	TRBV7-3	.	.	TGTGCCAGCAGCTTAACGGACAGCCCTTACACTGAAGCTTTCTTT	CASSLTDSPYTEAFF
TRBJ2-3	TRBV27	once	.	TGTGCCAGCAGTTTATCTAGCGCCCTCACAGATACGCAGTATTTT	CASSLSSALTDTQYF
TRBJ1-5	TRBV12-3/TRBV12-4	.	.	TGTGCCAGCAGTTTATCTGCCCAGCCCCAGCATTTT	CASSLSAQPQHF
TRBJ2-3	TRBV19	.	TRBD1	TGTGCCAGTAGTCACTATCGACAGGGGCGGATTTATCAAGATACGCAGTATTTT	CASSHYRQGRIYQDTQYF
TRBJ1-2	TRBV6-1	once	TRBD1	TGTGCCAGCAGTGAAGCACGATCCGGGACAGGAGCCTATGGCTACACCTTC	CASSEARSGTGAYGYTF
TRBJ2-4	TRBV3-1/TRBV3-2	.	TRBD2	TGTGCCAGCAGCCCTCAGGGACTAGCGAAGAACAAAAACATTCAGTACTTC	CASSPQGLAKNKNIQYF
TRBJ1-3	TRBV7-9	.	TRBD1	TGTGCCAGCAGAGAAGGGACAGCAGGAAACACCATATATTTT	CASREGTAGNTIYF
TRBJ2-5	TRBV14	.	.	TGTGCCAGCAGCCAAGTCGGGGACCCCGGGGAGACCCAGTACTTC	CASSQVGDPGETQYF
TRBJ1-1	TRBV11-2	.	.	TGTGCCAGCAGCTTAGTTCAGGGCCGGAACACTGAAGCTTTCTTT	CASSLVQGRNTEAFF
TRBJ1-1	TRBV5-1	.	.	TGCGCCAGCAGCTTGGCCCCCACAGGGACTCTAGCTGAAGCTTTCTTT	CASSLAPTGTLAEAFF
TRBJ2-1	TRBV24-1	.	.	TGTGCCACCAGTGGGGTTGGAGGAAGCTACAATGAGCAGTTCTTC	CATSGVGGSYNEQFF
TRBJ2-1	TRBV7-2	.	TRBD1	TGTGCCAGCAGCTTAAACAGGGGAACCTACAATGAGCAGTTCTTC	CASSLNRGTYNEQFF
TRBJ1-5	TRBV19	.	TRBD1	TGTGCCAGTAGTCCTAGGGGAGTCGGGACAGGTCGGTTCGGTGGACAGCCCCAGCATTTT	CASSPRGVGTGRFGGQPQHF
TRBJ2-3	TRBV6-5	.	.	TGTGCCAGCTTCAGCACGGCCACAGATACGCAGTATTTT	CASFSTATDTQYF
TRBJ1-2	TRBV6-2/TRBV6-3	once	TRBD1	TGTGCCAGCAGTTACTCCGGGACAGTTTTTCATAACTATGGCTACACCTTC	CASSYSGTVFHNYGYTF
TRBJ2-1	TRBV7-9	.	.	TGTGCCAGCAGCTTCGGGGACGCTTCGAGTGAGCAGTTCTTC	CASSFGDASSEQFF
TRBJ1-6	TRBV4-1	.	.	TGCGCCAGCAGCCAAGAAGTGGTATATTCACCCCTCCACTTT	CASSQEVVYSPLHF
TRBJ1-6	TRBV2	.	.	TGTGCCAGCAGCCTCGGATCCAGTTCTTCTTCACCCCTCCACTTT	CASSLGSSSSSPLHF
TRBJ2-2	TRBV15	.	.	TGTGCCACTCATGAAGGGAGCGACACCGGGGAGCTGTTTTTT	CATHEGSDTGELFF
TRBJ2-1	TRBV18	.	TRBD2	TGTGCCAGCTCACCACCAACTAGCGGGGGGGCGAATGAGCAGTTCTTC	CASSPPTSGGANEQFF
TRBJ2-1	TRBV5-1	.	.	TGCGCCAGCAGCTTGCCTAGCTCCTACAATGAGCAGTTCTTC	CASSLPSSYNEQFF
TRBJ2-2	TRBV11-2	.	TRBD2	TGTGCCAGCAGCTCTCTCGGACTAGCGGGGGGCTTGAACACCGGGGAGCTGTTTTTT	CASSSLGLAGGLNTGELFF
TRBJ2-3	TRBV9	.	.	TGTGCCAGCAGCCCCATCGGACAACCCACAGATACGCAGTATTTT	CASSPIGQPTDTQYF
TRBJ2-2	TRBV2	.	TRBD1	TGTGCCAGCCGTACCGGGACAGGGGAACCCGGGGAGCTGTTTTTT	CASRTGTGEPGELFF
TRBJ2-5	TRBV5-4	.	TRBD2	TGTGCCAGCAGCCCGGGATTGGCGGGGGGGGAAGAGACCCAGTACTTC	CASSPGLAGGEETQYF
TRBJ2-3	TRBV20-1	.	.	TGCAGTGCTAGTTGGGGGAAAGCAGATACGCAGTATTTT	CSASWGKADTQYF
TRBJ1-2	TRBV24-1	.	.	TGTGCCACCAGTGATTTTCCCAACAGAGATGGCTACACCTTC	CATSDFPNRDGYTF
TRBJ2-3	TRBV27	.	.	TGTGCCAGCAGTTTAAACGGGGATACGCAGTATTTT	CASSLNGDTQYF
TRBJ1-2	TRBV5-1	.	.	TGCGCCAGCAGCTTGGGGGCACCGGGACGGCGTGACTATGGCTACACCTTC	CASSLGAPGRRDYGYTF
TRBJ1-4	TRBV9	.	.	TGTGCCAGCAGCGTCGATGGCAGGAGTAATGAAAAACTGTTTTTT	CASSVDGRSNEKLFF
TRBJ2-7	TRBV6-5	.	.	TGTGCCAGCAGTTACGAGACAGCAGTCAGCTACGAGCAGTACTTC	CASSYETAVSYEQYF
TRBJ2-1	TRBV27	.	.	TGTGCCAGCAGTTTAAGGTGGACAATGGGGGAAAAAAATGAGCAGTTCTTC	CASSLRWTMGEKNEQFF
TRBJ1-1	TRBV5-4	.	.	TGTGCCAGCAGCGGGGGGATTGGGAGCACTGAAGCTTTCTTT	CASSGGIGSTEAFF
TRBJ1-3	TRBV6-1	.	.	TGTGCCAGCAGTGAAGCGCGGAGGGATCCCATATATTTT	CASSEARRDPIYF
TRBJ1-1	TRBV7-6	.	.	TGTGCCAGCAGCTCCACAGGGTACACTGAAGCTTTCTTT	CASSSTGYTEAFF
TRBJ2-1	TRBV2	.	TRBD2	TGTGCCAGCAGAGTGACTAGCGACAATGAGCAGTTCTTC	CASRVTSDNEQFF
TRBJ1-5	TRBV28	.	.	TGTGCCAGCACGTTAAACGATCAGCCCCAGCATTTT	CASTLNDQPQHF
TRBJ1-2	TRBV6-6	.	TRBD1	TGTGCCAGCAGTTCAAGTGGGACAGGTTCTAACTATGGCTACACCTTC	CASSSSGTGSNYGYTF
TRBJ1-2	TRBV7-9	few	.	TGTGCCAGCAGCTTAGCAGCAGGTTCTACCTATGGCTACACCTTC	CASSLAAGSTYGYTF
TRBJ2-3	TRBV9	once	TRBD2	TGTGCCAGCAGCGACCCTAGCGGGGGGGCCAAAGCAGATACGCAGTATTTT	CASSDPSGGAKADTQYF
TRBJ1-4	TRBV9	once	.	TGTGCCAGCAGCGTAGCAGGGACTGCAACTAATGAAAAACTGTTTTTT	CASSVAGTATNEKLFF
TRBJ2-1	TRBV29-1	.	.	TGCAGCGTTTCGGGGGTGGGGAATGAGCAGTTCTTC	CSVSGVGNEQFF
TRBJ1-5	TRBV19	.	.	TGTGCCAGTAGTATACAGGGGAGCAATCAGCCCCAGCATTTT	CASSIQGSNQPQHF
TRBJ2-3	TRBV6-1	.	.	TGTGCCAGCAGTGAAGAGCAGCTCACAGATACGCAGTATTTT	CASSEEQLTDTQYF
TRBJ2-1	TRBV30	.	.	TGTGCCTGGAGTCGTCCGCCGGAGCAGTTCTTC	CAWSRPPEQFF
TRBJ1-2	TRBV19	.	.	TGTGCCAGTACCCCGGGACTTAACTATGGCTACACCTTC	CASTPGLNYGYTF
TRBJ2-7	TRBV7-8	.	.	TGTGCCAGCAGCTTATCCACAGCCTCATCCTCATCCCTATACGAGCAGTACTTC	CASSLSTASSSSLYEQYF
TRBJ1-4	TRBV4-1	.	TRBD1	TGCGCCAGCAGCCACCCCGGGACAGGGGGGTTAGCTAATGAAAAACTGTTTTTT	CASSHPGTGGLANEKLFF